This record concerns one T cell receptor beta chain sequence. This entry belongs to a study of blood T cell repertoires in COVID-19. Germline values: CDR1 SGHDT, CDR2 YYEEEE. There are 16 residues in the CDR3. V lost 4 bases and J 7 bases, leaving 24 bases between the germline ends. In the original analysis: Using reference gene primer amplification, nucleated cell counts were estimated. Assay: immunoSEQ multiplex PCR; the TCRdb copy retains only in-frame clones and omits some. V, J and clone size are those of that table, while D and trimming were read from the DNA. The sample records about 150,000 clones, approximately 83% being singletons.

Source material: peripheral blood. This chain joins TRBV5-6 and TRBJ2-7; possible D gene TRBD1, 6 bases. The clonotype originates from a woman aged 55 to 70 with COVID-19, enrolled during active disease. CDR3: CASSAGTGTPLREQYF. The CDR3 DNA reads TGTGCCAGCAGCGCAGGGACCGGGACACCTCTACGAGAGCAGTACTTC.